This TCR beta chain is from a study of T cell responses to AZD1222 COVID-19 vaccine. Across the whole study: Combined were second doses at about 4 or about 12 weeks. Study results and limitations: As reported, nearly half of all spike-specific TCRs target variant regions that are unmutated.

About this clone: Antigen specificity is unknown.

Only in-frame clones appear in the TCRdb table, and some are missing; sequencing was by immunoSEQ multiplex PCR. The sample lists fewer than 200,000 clones, about 89% seen once, with approximately 1.8% in the top ten. This clonotype was obtained from an adult in good health. Specimen: peripheral blood, collected on day 0 of AZD1222 vaccination.

CDR3 in amino acids: CASSGGGGNQPQHF. Here the CDR3 DNA reads TGTGCCAGCAGTGGGGGTGGAGGCAATCAGCCCCAGCATTTT. J is TRBJ1-5 and V is TRBV27; tentatively, D is TRBD1 (5 bases). The CDR3 consists of 14 residues. Deletions cut 5 bases from V and 2 bases from J, with 10 bases between. The germline gives CDR1 MNHEY, CDR2 SMNVEV (reference sequence).